This entry is about one T cell receptor beta chain. The sample originates from a study of cytomegalovirus exposure and HLA in healthy donors. Researchers ran the PCR with 60 Vbeta and 13 Jbeta primers. TCRdb keeps only in-frame clones here, not all; method: immunoSEQ multiplex PCR. Altogether about 140,000 clones are present, 66% being singletons, with the ten largest covering approximately 6.5%. The sample comprised PBMCs. This TCR derives from an older woman in good health and CMV-seronegative.

This chain's CDR3 is CASSYRGTGQETQYF. The CDR3 bases are TGTGCCAGCAGTTACCGGGGGACAGGCCAAGAGACCCAGTACTTC. The chain joins TRBV6-6 to TRBJ2-5, with TRBD1 matching 8 bases. Unmatched junction bases numbered 3, after V lost 2 bases and J lost 1 base. The CDR3 contains 15 residues. CDR1 and CDR2 from the germline V gene are MNHNY and SVGAGI (reference sequence).